This T cell receptor beta chain was captured in a study of CXCR3-negative and CXCR3-positive naive CD8 T cells (dated by TCRdb to the late 2010s). Regarding the complete study: Some 130 million TRB reads were obtained in total, roughly 1.5 +/- 0.3 million reads per library. Data from about ten donors, pooled across two independent experiments, went into the diversity and physicochemical repertoire analyses. For the TRBV-TRBJ cluster analysis, the naive subsets came from a handful of donors, while the memory cells came from 3 donors. The paper as a whole reports these results and caveats: Within the same donor, TRBV-TRBJ usage looked similar between naive CXCR3-negative and CXCR3-positive cells, but memory cells had distinct patterns. Comparably high repertoire diversity was found in both naive subsets, whereas much lower repertoire diversity was found in memory CD8+ T cells. CXCR3 expression partially decreased after cryopreservation, so most assays used freshly isolated PBMCs. Because surface CD5, which has been linked to self-reactivity in mice, was comparable between naive subsets, TCR interaction strength was also inferred from TRB CDR3 physicochemical properties. Compared with CXCR3-negative naive cells, CXCR3-positive naive cells had TRB CDR3s with higher hydrophobicity (lower Kidera factor 4), lower energy, and higher strength and volume indices.

There are 12 amino acids in the CDR3, from cysteine to phenylalanine inclusive. The DNA is unrecorded. In the germline V gene, CDR1 corresponds to MDHEN and CDR2 to SYDVKM. For each CD8+ T cell subset, flow sorting was done in triplicate, and roughly 330,000 cells per subset went directly into RLT lysis buffer. To exclude memory contaminants, naive CD8+ T cells were stringently defined as CD45RO-CCR7+CD27+CD95-. Peripheral blood mononuclear cells were isolated from buffy coats by standard density gradient centrifugation. Naive CXCR3-negative and CXCR3-positive CD8+ T cells were flow-sorted on a FACSAria III. Total RNA was extracted from sorted cells using an RNeasy Mini Kit. Sequencing relied on a NextSeq 550. The Human TCR Profiling Kit (MiLaboratory) was used to make UMI-labeled 5' RACE TRB cDNA libraries. cDNA synthesis used the entire amount of extracted RNA, and PCR amplification then used the entire amount of cDNA produced. The libraries were made side by side, with each library going through the same number of PCR cycles. On the authors' methods: With a minimum of two reads required per UMI, MIGEC and MiXCR pulled out about 53,000 +/- 10,000 unique UMI-labeled TRB cDNA molecules from each library. Each library averaged roughly 40,000 +/- 10,000 functional in-frame TRB CDR3 nucleotide clonotypes without stop codons. After downsampling to 5000 UMI-labeled TRB molecules per sample, diversity metrics, including normalized Shannon-Wiener and Chao1, were computed in VDJtools. VDJtools was used to calculate clonotype-size-weighted physicochemical properties of the central five CDR3 residues, namely interaction energy, strength, volume and Kidera factor 4. TCRdb reprocessed the reads, and each CDR3 protein sequence is entered once, without DNA. The V and J calls here are based on TCRdb, not the publication. This sample's listing comprises about 98,000 distinct CDR3 sequences. The ten largest make up roughly 0.99% of the sample.

Worth noting for this clonotype: There is no known antigen for this receptor.

Sequencing was performed on naive CXCR3+ CD8+ T cells from blood. The cell subset or site label corresponds to: CD45RO-CCR7+CD27+CD95- naive CD8+ T cells expressing CXCR3 (TNR3+). The chain is encoded by TRBV28 joined to TRBJ2-7. This sequence originates from a human donor in good health. Some clones in this sample may be carry-over from other donors' samples. For the CDR3, the sequence is CASSLWGNEQYF.